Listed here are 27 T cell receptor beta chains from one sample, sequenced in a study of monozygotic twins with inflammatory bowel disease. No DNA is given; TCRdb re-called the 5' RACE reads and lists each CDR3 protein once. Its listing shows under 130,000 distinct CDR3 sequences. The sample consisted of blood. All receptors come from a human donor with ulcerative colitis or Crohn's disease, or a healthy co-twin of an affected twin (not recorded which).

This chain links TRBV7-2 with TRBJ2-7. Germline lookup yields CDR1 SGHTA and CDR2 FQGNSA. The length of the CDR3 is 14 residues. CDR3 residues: CASSLFADTYEQYF.

CDR3 residues: CASSPGASSYEQYF. The J gene is TRBJ2-7, the V gene TRBV18; there is no DNA to check the TCRdb D call of TRBD1. CDR3 size: 14 residues. Germline V gene lookup returns CDR1 KGHSH and CDR2 LQKENI.

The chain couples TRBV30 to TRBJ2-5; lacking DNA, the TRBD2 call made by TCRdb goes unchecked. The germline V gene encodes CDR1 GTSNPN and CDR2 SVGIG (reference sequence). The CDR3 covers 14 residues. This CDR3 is CAWTRLAGVETQYF.

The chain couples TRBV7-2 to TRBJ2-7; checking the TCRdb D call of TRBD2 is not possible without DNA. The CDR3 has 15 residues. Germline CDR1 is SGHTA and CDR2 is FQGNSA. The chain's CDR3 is CASSLAPGRGYEQYF.

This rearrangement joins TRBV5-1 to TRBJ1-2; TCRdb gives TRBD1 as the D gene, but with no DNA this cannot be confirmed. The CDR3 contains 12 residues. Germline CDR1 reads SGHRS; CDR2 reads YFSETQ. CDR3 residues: CASGTGDYGYTF.

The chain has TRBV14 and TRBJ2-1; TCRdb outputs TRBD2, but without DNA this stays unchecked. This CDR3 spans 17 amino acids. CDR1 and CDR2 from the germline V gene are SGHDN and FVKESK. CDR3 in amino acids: CASSQGAGGPRANEQFF.

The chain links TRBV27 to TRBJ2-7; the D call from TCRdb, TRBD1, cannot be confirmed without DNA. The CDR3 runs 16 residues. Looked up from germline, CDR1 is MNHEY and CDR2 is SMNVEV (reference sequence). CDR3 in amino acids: CASSRKGPGQSYEQYF.

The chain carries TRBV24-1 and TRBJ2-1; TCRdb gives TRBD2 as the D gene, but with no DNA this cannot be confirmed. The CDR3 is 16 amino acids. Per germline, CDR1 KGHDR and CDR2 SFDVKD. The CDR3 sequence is CATSDPTSGVYNEQFF.

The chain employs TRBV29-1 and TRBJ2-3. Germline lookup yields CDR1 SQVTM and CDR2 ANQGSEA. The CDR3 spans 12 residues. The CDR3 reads CSVLLMEDTQYF.

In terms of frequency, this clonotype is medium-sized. The CDR3 loop is CASWMNLNTEAFF. The gene calls are TRBV6-2 or TRBV6-3 and TRBJ1-1. The CDR3 sequence is 13 residues long. In germline, CDR1 is MNHEY, CDR2 SVGEGT.

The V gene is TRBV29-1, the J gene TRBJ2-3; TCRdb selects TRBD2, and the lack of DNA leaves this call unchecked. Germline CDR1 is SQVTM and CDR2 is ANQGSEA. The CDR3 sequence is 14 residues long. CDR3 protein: CSVGTSGGTDTQYF.

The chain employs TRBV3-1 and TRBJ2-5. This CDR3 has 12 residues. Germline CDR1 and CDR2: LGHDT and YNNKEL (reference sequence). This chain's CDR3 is CASSQEYGTQYF.

CDR3 amino acids: CATSGRGREQFF. This sequence joins TRBV24-1 and TRBJ2-1; checking the TCRdb D call of TRBD2 is not possible without DNA. This CDR3 has 12 residues. Germline loops: CDR1 KGHDR, CDR2 SFDVKD.

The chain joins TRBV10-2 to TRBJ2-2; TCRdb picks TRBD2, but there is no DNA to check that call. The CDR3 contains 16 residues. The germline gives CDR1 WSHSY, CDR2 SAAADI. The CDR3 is CASAGLAGSNTGELFF.

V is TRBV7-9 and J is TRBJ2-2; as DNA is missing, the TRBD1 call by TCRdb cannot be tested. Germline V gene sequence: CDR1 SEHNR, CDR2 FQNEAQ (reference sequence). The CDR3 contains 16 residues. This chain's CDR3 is CASSLASGVNTGELFF.

CDR3 residues: CAWRSGFQETQYF. The rearrangement uses TRBV30 and TRBJ2-5; the D gene TCRdb calls, TRBD2, cannot be checked with no DNA. The CDR3 is made up of 13 amino acids. Germline assignment: CDR1 GTSNPN and CDR2 SVGIG (reference sequence).

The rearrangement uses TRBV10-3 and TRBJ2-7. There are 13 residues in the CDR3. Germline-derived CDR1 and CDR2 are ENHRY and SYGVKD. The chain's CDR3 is CAISDKNSYEQYF.

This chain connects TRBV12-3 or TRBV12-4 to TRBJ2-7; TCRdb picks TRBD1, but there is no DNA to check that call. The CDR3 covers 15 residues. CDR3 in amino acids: CASSFRAGGTYEQYF.

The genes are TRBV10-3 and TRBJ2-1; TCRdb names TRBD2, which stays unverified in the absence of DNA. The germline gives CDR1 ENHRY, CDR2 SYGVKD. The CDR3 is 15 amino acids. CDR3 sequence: CAISANSGRANEQFF.

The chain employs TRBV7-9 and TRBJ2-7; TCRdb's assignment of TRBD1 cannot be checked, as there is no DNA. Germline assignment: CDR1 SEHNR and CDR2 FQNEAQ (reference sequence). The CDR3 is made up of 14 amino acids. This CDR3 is CASSLVGAGNEQYF.

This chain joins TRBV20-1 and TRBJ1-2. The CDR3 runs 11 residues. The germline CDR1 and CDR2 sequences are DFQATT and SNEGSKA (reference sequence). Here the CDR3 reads CSTMSNYGYTF.

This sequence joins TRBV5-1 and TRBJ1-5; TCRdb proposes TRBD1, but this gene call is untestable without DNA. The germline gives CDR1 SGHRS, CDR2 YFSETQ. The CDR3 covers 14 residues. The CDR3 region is CASSVGDGNQPQHF.

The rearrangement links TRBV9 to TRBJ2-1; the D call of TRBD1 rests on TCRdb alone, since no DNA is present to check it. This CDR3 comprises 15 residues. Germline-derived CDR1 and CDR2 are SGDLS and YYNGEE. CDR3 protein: CASSVGTGSYNEQFF.

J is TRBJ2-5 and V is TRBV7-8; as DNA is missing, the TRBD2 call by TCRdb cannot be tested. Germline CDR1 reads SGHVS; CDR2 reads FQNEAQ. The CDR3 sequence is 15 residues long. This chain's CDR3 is CASSLGSTGGETQYF.

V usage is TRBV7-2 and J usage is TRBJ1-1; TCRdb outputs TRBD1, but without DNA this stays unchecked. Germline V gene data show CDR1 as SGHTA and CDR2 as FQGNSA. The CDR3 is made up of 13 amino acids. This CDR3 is CASSPTGFAEAFF. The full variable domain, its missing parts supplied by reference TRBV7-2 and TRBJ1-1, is GAGVSQSPSNKVTEKGKDVELRCDPISGHTALYWYRQSLGQGLEFLIYFQGNSAPDKSGLPSDRFSAERTGGSVSTLTIQRTQQEDSAVYLCASSPTGFAEAFFGQGTRLTVV.

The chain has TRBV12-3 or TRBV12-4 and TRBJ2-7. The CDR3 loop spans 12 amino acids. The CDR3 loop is CASSRTAYEQYF.

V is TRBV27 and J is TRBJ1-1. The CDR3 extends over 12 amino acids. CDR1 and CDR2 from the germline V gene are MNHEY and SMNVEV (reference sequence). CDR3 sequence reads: CARLGKNTEAFF.